The 24 T cell receptor beta chains given below trace back to one sample, sequenced in a study of low-dose radiotherapy and immunotherapy resistance in tumors. Alpha and beta chains were covered, as first-strand cDNA relied on TRAV- and TRBV-specific primers. For amplifying TCRs, the PCR ran for approximately 21 cycles with Phusion, which was used together with a constant-region primer and the adapter on the V primers. TCRdb re-called the reads with MiXCR, one entry per CDR3 protein. This sample has 7,100 or so distinct CDR3 sequences, with about 53% found just once. These receptors all stem from a human donor with advanced metastatic prostate, ovarian, gallbladder or colorectal cancer (not recorded which). This table probably holds off-target reads from a library built for another chain.

This clonotype was picked up a small number of times. The chain is built from TRBV3-1 and TRBJ2-7; TRBD1 or TRBD2 may be the D gene (5 bases each). V gave up 3 bases and J gave up 1 base, with 7 bases separating them. Germline V gene data show CDR1 as LGHDT and CDR2 as YNNKEL (reference sequence). CDR3 length equals 13 residues. CDR3 residues: CASSHGGSYEQYF. The CDR3 DNA reads as TGTGCCAGCAGCCATGGGGGTTCCTACGAGCAGTACTTC.

This clonotype appeared a few times. The chain recombines TRBV28 with TRBJ2-2, with TRBD1 matching 9 bases. From germline, CDR1 is MDHEN and CDR2 SYDVKM. Trimming removed 5 bases from V and 8 bases from J; junction bases left unmatched: 6. The CDR3 is made up of 14 amino acids. The DNA for the CDR3 is TGTGCCAGCAGTACCGGGACAGGGTGGGGGGAGCTGTTTTTT. As protein: CASSTGTGWGELFF.

The chain employs TRBV9 and TRBJ2-1, with 10 bases lining up with TRBD2. CDR1 and CDR2 from the germline V gene are SGDLS and YYNGEE. The length of the CDR3 is 16 residues. The V segment lost 4 bases and the J segment 3 bases; nucleotides outside the gene matches: 7. The DNA for the CDR3 is TGTGCCAGCAGCCCAAGGGCTAGCGGGGGCTACAATGAGCAGTTCTTC. This sequence encodes CASSPRASGGYNEQFF.

V gene TRBV28 combines with J gene TRBJ2-7; D is unclear. The CDR3 runs to 15 residues. Germline assignment: CDR1 MDHEN and CDR2 SYDVKM. V lost 6 bases, J lost 2 bases, and 17 bases lay in between. CDR3 DNA sequence: TGTGCCAGCAGCTCCTGGGCCCTGAACCCCTACGAGCAGTACTTC. It codes for CASSSWALNPYEQYF.

This clonotype was counted between two and nine times. The chain couples TRBV9 to TRBJ2-3; D remains ambiguous. The CDR3 sequence is 16 residues long. Germline CDR1 SGDLS, CDR2 YYNGEE. The V and J ends lost 0 bases and 0 bases respectively, with 11 bases between them. The CDR3 nucleotides are TGTGCCAGCAGCGTAGAGTTAGACTTTAGCACAGATACGCAGTATTTT. Amino acid sequence: CASSVELDFSTDTQYF. The variable domain in full, with the rest retrieved from reference TRBV9 and TRBJ2-3, is DSGVTQTPKHLITATGQRVTLRCSPRSGDLSVYWYQQSLDQGLQFLIQYYNGEERAKGNILERFSAQQFPDLHSELNLSSLELGDSALYFCASSVELDFSTDTQYFGPGTRLTVL.

This clonotype has just a few counts. This chain links TRBV5-1 with TRBJ2-1; no clear D. The CDR3 consists of 14 residues. Trimming cost V 6 bases and J 0 bases, with 10 bases left between them. Germline V CDR1 and CDR2: SGHRS, YFSETQ. The CDR3 nucleotides read TGCGCCAGCACGGCCGGAAGCTCCTACAATGAGCAGTTCTTC. This encodes CASTAGSSYNEQFF.

This clonotype ranks as large. The chain recombines TRBV20-1 with TRBJ2-1; D might be TRBD2 (5 bases). Germline CDR1 and CDR2: DFQATT and SNEGSKA (reference sequence). Trimming left V 5 bases short and J 9 bases short, with 20 bases between. The CDR3 is 14 residues long. CDR3 sequence reads: CSAEPPMNAGEQFF. CDR3 nucleotide sequence: TGCAGTGCTGAACCTCCGATGAACGCGGGTGAGCAGTTCTTC.

V is TRBV10-3 and J is TRBJ1-2; 9 nucleotides match TRBD1. Trimming at V came to 6 bases and at J to 8 bases, leaving 7 bases not matched to a gene. The CDR3 consists of 13 residues. CDR1 and CDR2 from the germline V gene are ENHRY and SYGVKD. In DNA form, the CDR3 reads TGTGCCATCAGACAGGGGGCGGAAGGCGGCTACACCTTC. Protein product: CAIRQGAEGGYTF.

The chain recombines TRBV3-1 with TRBJ2-1, with a tentative D call TRBD2 (5 bases). The CDR3 spans 12 residues. V was pared by 0 bases and J by 10 bases, with 7 bases between. Germline V gene data show CDR1 as LGHDT and CDR2 as YNNKEL (reference sequence). The CDR3, as DNA: TGTGCCAGCAGCCAAGACCGAGGGGAGCAGTTCTTC. Translated, it gives CASSQDRGEQFF.

A single count supports this clonotype. The chain links TRBV4-2 to TRBJ1-3; no reliable D call. The germline V gene encodes CDR1 LGHNA and CDR2 YNFKEQ. Trimming left V 0 bases short and J 1 base short, with 7 bases between. There are 15 residues in the CDR3. The CDR3 here is CASSQDPGSGNTIYF. In nucleotides, the CDR3 is TGTGCCAGCAGCCAAGATCCCGGATCTGGAAACACCATATATTTT.

The chain is built from TRBV28 and TRBJ1-1, with 10 bases lining up with TRBD1. With V trimmed by 6 bases and J by 10 bases, 8 bases remained unmatched. Germline V gives CDR1 MDHEN, CDR2 SYDVKM. The length of the CDR3 is 13 residues. The CDR3 DNA follows: TGTGCCAGCAGCCCCGGGACAGGGGTTGGAGCTTTCTTT. Amino acids: CASSPGTGVGAFF.

The table lists this clonotype with a few counts. This chain uses TRBV21-1 with TRBJ1-1; TRBD1, the table's D call, was not compared with the DNA. TRBV21-1 represents a pseudogene. The CDR3 covers 19 residues. CDR3 sequence reads: CASSKEDRTGRLENTEAFF. The CDR3 bases are TGTGCCAGCAGCAAAGAAGATCGGACAGGGAGGCTGGAAAACACTGAAGCTTTCTTT.

The chain uses TRBV9 and TRBJ1-1; D is uncertain. CDR3 size: 12 residues. V was clipped by 4 bases and J by 5 bases, with 9 bases between them. Germline CDR1 reads SGDLS; CDR2 reads YYNGEE. This chain's CDR3 is CASSRLGTEAFF. CDR3 sequence (DNA): TGTGCCAGCAGCCGCTTGGGGACTGAAGCTTTCTTT. Complete variable domain (other parts from reference TRBV9 and TRBJ1-1): DSGVTQTPKHLITATGQRVTLRCSPRSGDLSVYWYQQSLDQGLQFLIQYYNGEERAKGNILERFSAQQFPDLHSELNLSSLELGDSALYFCASSRLGTEAFFGQGTRLTVV.

The chain uses TRBV7-2 and TRBJ1-1; D ambiguous. The CDR3 has 12 residues. Germline V gene data show CDR1 as SGHTA and CDR2 as FQGNSA. The V end was cut by 1 base, the J end by 7 bases, with 7 bases between. CDR3 sequence (DNA): TGTGCCAGCAGCTTAGGGGTCCTTGAAGCTTTCTTT. This codes for CASSLGVLEAFF.

This chain connects TRBV5-1 to TRBJ2-2, with 9 bases matching TRBD1. Germline V lookup: CDR1 SGHRS, CDR2 YFSETQ. CDR3 length equals 16 residues. V lost 6 bases and J lost 2; bases outside the gene matches: 8. CDR3 in amino acids: CASTPTGQGNTGELFF. For the CDR3, the DNA is TGCGCCAGCACCCCAACGGGACAGGGAAACACCGGGGAGCTGTTTTTT. Based on the CDR3 plus reference TRBV5-1 and TRBJ2-2, the full variable domain is KAGVTQTPRYLIKTRGQQVTLSCSPISGHRSVSWYQQTPGQGLQFLFEYFSETQRNKGNFPGRFSGRQFSNSRSEMNVSTLELGDSALYLCASTPTGQGNTGELFFGEGSRLTVL.

The V call is TRBV2, the J call TRBJ2-1; 10 bases map to TRBD1. CDR1 and CDR2 from the germline V gene are SNHLY and FYNNEI. CDR3 length equals 16 residues. The V and J ends lost 2 bases and 2 bases, in that order; junction bases with no gene match: 3. The CDR3: CASSETGTGAYNEQFF. CDR3 nucleotides: TGTGCCAGCAGTGAAACCGGGACAGGGGCCTACAATGAGCAGTTCTTC.

The chain is built from TRBV6-5 and TRBJ2-7, with a possible D match to TRBD1 (6 bases). V was pared by 6 bases and J by 0 bases, with 15 bases between. The CDR3 consists of 15 residues. Germline CDR1 is MNHEY and CDR2 is SVGAGI. The CDR3 sequence is CASSPRRGSSYEQYF. In nucleotides, the CDR3 is TGTGCCAGCAGCCCCCGTAGGGGGAGCTCCTACGAGCAGTACTTC.

This clonotype was found a few times. A junction boundary mismatches the germline segment, possibly from a read error. This chain links TRBV5-4 with TRBJ2-5, with no clear D. The germline CDR1 and CDR2 sequences are SGHNT and YYREEE (reference sequence). This CDR3 comprises 13 residues. The CDR3 DNA reads TGTGCCAGCATCTTGGCCCCCCCCGAGACCCAGTACTTC. Its translation is CASILAPPETQYF. The full variable domain, rest sourced from reference TRBV5-4 and TRBJ2-5, is ETGVTQSPTHLIKTRGQQVTLRCSSQSGHNTVSWYQQALGQGPQFIFQYYREEENGRGNFPPRFSGLQFPNYSSELNVNALELDDSALYLCASILAPPETQYFGPGTRLLVL.

This chain uses TRBV7-8 with TRBJ1-5, with D maybe TRBD1 (5 bases). Per the germline V gene, CDR1 is SGHVS and CDR2 is FQNEAQ. V was shortened by 5 bases and J by 1 base, with 12 bases between the two germline ends. The CDR3 totals 15 residues. For the CDR3, the DNA is TGTGCCAGCAGCCCCCAAGAGGGGAGCAATCAGCCCCAGCATTTT. It is translated as CASSPQEGSNQPQHF.

This rearrangement joins TRBV5-6 to TRBJ2-5; D is perhaps TRBD1 (6 bases). The CDR3 contains 15 residues. CDR1 is SGHDT and CDR2 is YYEEEE in the germline V gene. Trimming left V 3 bases short and J 2 bases short, with 14 bases between. CDR3 amino acids: CASSSLTGSQETQYF. Written as DNA, the CDR3 is TGTGCCAGCAGCTCCCTGACAGGTTCACAAGAGACCCAGTACTTC.

This clonotype has only a few counts. The genes are TRBV6-1 and TRBJ2-3; a possible D gene is TRBD2 (6 bases). The V end lost 5 bases, the J end lost 3 bases, and 24 bases lay between the germline ends. The CDR3 has 18 amino acids. Germline-derived CDR1 and CDR2 are MNHNS and SASEGT. CDR3 residues: CASSYRKSLRRETDTQYF. The CDR3 region has the DNA TGTGCCAGCAGTTACCGAAAGTCTTTGCGTCGGGAGACAGATACGCAGTATTTT.

This chain connects TRBV20-1 to TRBJ2-3; D is possibly TRBD2 (6 bases). The CDR3 is 14 residues long. CDR1 and CDR2 from the germline V gene are DFQATT and SNEGSKA (reference sequence). The germline V and J ends were trimmed by 6 bases and 7 bases, with 20 bases remaining between them. This CDR3 reads CSARPGEALNTQYF. Here the CDR3 DNA reads TGCAGTGCCCGACCGGGGGAAGCCCTGAATACGCAGTATTTT.

The chain joins TRBV20-1 to TRBJ2-3; 7 bases are a match to TRBD1. The junction had 6 bases not matched to a gene; V was cut back by 1 base and J by 5 bases. There are 14 residues in the CDR3. Germline-derived CDR1 and CDR2 are DFQATT and SNEGSKA (reference sequence). The CDR3 here is CSARVPGQQDTQYF. DNA for the CDR3: TGCAGTGCTAGAGTACCGGGACAGCAAGATACGCAGTATTTT.

This clonotype was counted once. The chain couples TRBV29-1 to TRBJ1-1; D possibly corresponds to TRBD1 (6 bases). Germline-derived CDR1 and CDR2 are SQVTM and ANQGSEA. The CDR3 covers 14 residues. V was cut by 6 bases and J by 2 bases, with 16 bases left in between. The CDR3 is CSVDGQTSNTEAFF. The CDR3 DNA reads TGCAGCGTGGACGGACAGACCTCTAACACTGAAGCTTTCTTT.